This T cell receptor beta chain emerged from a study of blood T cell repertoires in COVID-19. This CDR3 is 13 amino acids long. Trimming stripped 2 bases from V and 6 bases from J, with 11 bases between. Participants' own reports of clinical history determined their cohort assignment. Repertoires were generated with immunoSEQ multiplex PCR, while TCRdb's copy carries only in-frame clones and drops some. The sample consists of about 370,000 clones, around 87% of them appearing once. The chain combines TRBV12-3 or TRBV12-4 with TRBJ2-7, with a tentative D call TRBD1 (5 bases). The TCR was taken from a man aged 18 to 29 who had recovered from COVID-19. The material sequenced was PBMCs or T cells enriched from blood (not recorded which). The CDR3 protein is CASSLRGSGEQYF. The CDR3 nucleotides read TGTGCCAGCAGTTTAAGGGGTTCGGGCGAGCAGTACTTC.